This T cell receptor (beta chain) was retrieved from a study of lymphopenia after photon versus proton radiotherapy. Study findings and constraints: Only patients who died were analyzed for survival; proton advantage is unproven.

In regard to this clone: Its target is unknown.

The CDR3 has 16 residues. Trimming removed 0 bases at V and 2 bases at J, with 13 bases between. Germline-derived CDR1 and CDR2 are SGHDT and YYEEEE. Here immunoSEQ multiplex PCR was the method, and the copy in TCRdb shows in-frame clones only, minus some. The sample records 10,000 to 15,000 clones, about nine tenths being singletons. The receptor's source is a man in his fifties or sixties with pancreatic cancer. This sequence joins TRBV5-6 and TRBJ2-3, with TRBD1 as a possible D gene (6 bases). Source: peripheral blood, taken from a patient treated with photon-based radiotherapy. The CDR3 loop is CASSLGLQGTTDTQYF. The DNA for the CDR3 is TGTGCCAGCAGCTTGGGTTTGCAGGGGACCACAGATACGCAGTATTTT.